The present TCR beta chain was sequenced within a study of human T cells and chemical hapten exposure. V lost 3 bases, J lost 2 bases, and 10 bases lay in between. This CDR3 is built from 14 residues. CDR1 LNHNV and CDR2 YYDKDF come from the germline V gene (reference sequence). TCRdb re-analysed the RACE reads in MiXCR, keeping a single row per CDR3 protein. The table shows more than 250,000 distinct CDR3 sequences, with about 9% occurring only once. Time point here: pre-sensitization, week 0. Treatment noted: therapeutic diphenylcyclopropenone sensitization with weekly scalp DPC. This receptor was identified in a woman aged 40 to 50 with alopecia areata. Some clones in this sample may be carry-over from other donors' samples. The rearrangement joins TRBV15 to TRBJ2-5; D gene unclear. The sequencing used whole blood, collected in connection with sensitization to the hapten diphenylcyclopropenone (DPC). The CDR3 DNA reads as TGTGCCACCAGCAGGCTGGCAGCACAAGAGACCCAGTACTTC. Its translation is CATSRLAAQETQYF. Supplemented by reference TRBV15 and TRBJ2-5, the full variable domain reads DAMVIQNPRYQVTQFGKPVTLSCSQTLNHNVMYWYQQKSSQAPKLLFHYYDKDFNNEADTPDNFQSRRPNTSFCFLDIRSPGLGDTAMYLCATSRLAAQETQYFGPGTRLLVL.